The entry below gives a single T cell receptor beta chain sequence along with its context. Sequencing was performed with immunoSEQ multiplex PCR; in TCRdb, only in-frame clones are kept and a portion is missing. The table has a few hundred thousand clones, approximately 84% seen once. This sample is drawn from a study of blood T cell repertoires in COVID-19. At the level of the study: Sources were T cells, B-cell-depleted T cells, or PBMCs; the material itself was cDNA or gDNA.

Sequenced material: peripheral blood. The receptor was isolated from a person aged 70 to 79 with COVID-19, enrolled during active disease.

The CDR3 nucleotides are TGTGCCACCAGTGATCCTGACAGGGATGATGAAAAACTGTTTTTT. Translating gives CATSDPDRDDEKLFF. V usage is TRBV24-1 and J usage is TRBJ1-4, with TRBD1 matching 7 bases. J gave up 6 bases and V 3 bases, and 6 bases lay outside the gene matches. Germline loops: CDR1 KGHDR, CDR2 SFDVKD. This CDR3 is built from 15 residues.